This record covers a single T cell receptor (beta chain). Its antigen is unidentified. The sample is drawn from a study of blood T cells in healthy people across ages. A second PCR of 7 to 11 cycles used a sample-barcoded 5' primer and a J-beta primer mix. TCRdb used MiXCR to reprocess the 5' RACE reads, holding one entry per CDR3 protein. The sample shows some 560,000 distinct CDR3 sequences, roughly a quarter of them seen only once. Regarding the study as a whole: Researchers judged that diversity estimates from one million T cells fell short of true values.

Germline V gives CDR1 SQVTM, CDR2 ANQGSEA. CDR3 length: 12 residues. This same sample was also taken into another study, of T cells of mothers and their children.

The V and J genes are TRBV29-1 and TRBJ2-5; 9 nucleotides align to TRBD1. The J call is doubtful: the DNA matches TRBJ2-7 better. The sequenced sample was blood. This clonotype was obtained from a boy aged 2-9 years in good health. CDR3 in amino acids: CSVDGTGNEQYF. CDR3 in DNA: TGCAGCGTTGACGGGACAGGGAACGAGCAGTACTTC.